This is a list of T cell receptor beta chains from one sample in a study of neurological immune-mediated disorders. One entry per CDR3 protein results from TCRdb running MiXCR on the 5' RACE reads. Here the sample spans 30,000 to 35,000 distinct CDR3 sequences, more than 4% being singletons. Sequenced sample: CD4+ T cells from blood. Source of these receptors: a middle-aged woman in good health. Each CDR3 is given with its conserved first and last residue. Fields, in order: CDR3 protein, CDR3 DNA, V gene, D gene, J gene, clone size. A D gene is named only where the DNA matches it firmly. The size field is filled for only some rows; it gives once, few, many or a size class.

cdr3_aa: CASSLGRANSPLHF
cdr3_nt: TGTGCCAGCAGCTTAGGCAGGGCCAATTCACCCCTCCACTTT
v_call: TRBV7-6
d_call: NA
j_call: TRBJ1-6
clone_size: many

cdr3_aa: CASSPAEKLFF
cdr3_nt: TGTGCCAGCAGCCCAGCTGAAAAACTGTTTTTT
v_call: TRBV7-2
d_call: NA
j_call: TRBJ1-4
clone_size: many

cdr3_aa: CASSLSLRAEQFF
cdr3_nt: TGTGCCAGCAGCTTAAGTCTACGTGCGGAGCAGTTCTTC
v_call: TRBV7-2
d_call: NA
j_call: TRBJ2-1
clone_size: many

cdr3_aa: CASSDYNEQFF
cdr3_nt: TGCGCCAGCAGCGACTACAATGAGCAGTTCTTC
v_call: TRBV5-1
d_call: NA
j_call: TRBJ2-1
clone_size: many

cdr3_aa: CSARVTSGVTDTQYF
cdr3_nt: TGCAGTGCTAGGGTTACTAGCGGGGTGACAGATACGCAGTATTTT
v_call: TRBV20-1
d_call: TRBD2
j_call: TRBJ2-3
clone_size: many

cdr3_aa: CASSLGAENSPLHF
cdr3_nt: TGTGCCAGCAGCTTAGGTGCAGAAAATTCACCCCTCCACTTT
v_call: TRBV7-9
d_call: NA
j_call: TRBJ1-6
clone_size: many

cdr3_aa: CASSLAVNNEQFF
cdr3_nt: TGTGCCAGCAGCTTAGCCGTAAACAATGAGCAGTTCTTC
v_call: TRBV7-2
d_call: NA
j_call: TRBJ2-1
clone_size: many

cdr3_aa: CASSAASRGNEQFF
cdr3_nt: TGTGCCAGCAGTGCCGCGAGTCGGGGTAATGAGCAGTTCTTC
v_call: TRBV12-3/TRBV12-4
d_call: NA
j_call: TRBJ2-1
clone_size: many

cdr3_aa: CASSQGGHPINEQFF
cdr3_nt: TGCGCCAGCAGCCAGGGGGGACACCCCATCAATGAGCAGTTCTTC
v_call: TRBV5-1
d_call: NA
j_call: TRBJ2-1
clone_size: many

cdr3_aa: CASSLAQLHSYEQYF
cdr3_nt: TGTGCCAGCAGCTTAGCCCAACTCCACTCCTACGAGCAGTACTTC
v_call: TRBV7-2
d_call: NA
j_call: TRBJ2-7
clone_size: many

cdr3_aa: CASTEGGKASNYGYTF
cdr3_nt: TGTGCCAGCACCGAGGGAGGGAAAGCTTCTAACTATGGCTACACCTTC
v_call: TRBV9
d_call: NA
j_call: TRBJ1-2
clone_size: many

cdr3_aa: CASSFLQGDTSPLHF
cdr3_nt: TGCGCCAGCAGCTTTTTACAGGGGGATACTTCACCCCTCCACTTT
v_call: TRBV5-1
d_call: TRBD1
j_call: TRBJ1-6
clone_size: many

cdr3_aa: CASSDYEQYF
cdr3_nt: TGTGCCAGCAGTGACTACGAGCAGTACTTC
v_call: TRBV6-1
d_call: NA
j_call: TRBJ2-7
clone_size: few

cdr3_aa: CASSLVGQVGTEAFF
cdr3_nt: TGCGCCAGCAGCTTGGTTGGACAGGTAGGGACTGAAGCTTTCTTT
v_call: TRBV5-1
d_call: TRBD1
j_call: TRBJ1-1
clone_size: many

cdr3_aa: CASSLPGGVEQFF
cdr3_nt: TGCGCCAGCAGCTTGCCCGGGGGGGTTGAGCAGTTCTTC
v_call: TRBV5-1
d_call: TRBD2
j_call: TRBJ2-1
clone_size: many

cdr3_aa: CASSLYGLPYEQYF
cdr3_nt: TGTGCCAGCAGTTTATATGGTCTCCCCTACGAGCAGTACTTC
v_call: TRBV12-3/TRBV12-4
d_call: NA
j_call: TRBJ2-7
clone_size: many

cdr3_aa: CASKGGETQYF
cdr3_nt: TGTGCCAGTAAGGGGGGAGAGACCCAGTACTTC
v_call: TRBV19
d_call: NA
j_call: TRBJ2-5
clone_size: NA

cdr3_aa: CSARMASGDGDEQFF
cdr3_nt: TGCAGTGCCCGTATGGCCAGCGGGGACGGCGATGAGCAGTTCTTC
v_call: TRBV20-1
d_call: TRBD2
j_call: TRBJ2-1
clone_size: many

cdr3_aa: CASSKLIETQYF
cdr3_nt: TGTGCCAGCAGCAAGTTAATCGAGACCCAGTACTTC
v_call: TRBV21-1
d_call: NA
j_call: TRBJ2-5
clone_size: many

cdr3_aa: CAISESNRKETQYF
cdr3_nt: TGTGCCATCAGTGAGTCGAACAGGAAAGAGACCCAGTACTTC
v_call: TRBV10-3
d_call: NA
j_call: TRBJ2-5
clone_size: many

cdr3_aa: CASSQTGSSYEQYF
cdr3_nt: TGTGCCAGCTCACAGACAGGCAGCTCCTACGAGCAGTACTTC
v_call: TRBV18
d_call: NA
j_call: TRBJ2-7
clone_size: NA

cdr3_aa: CASKGEGDTQYF
cdr3_nt: TGTGCCAGCAAGGGGGAAGGGGATACGCAGTATTTT
v_call: TRBV9
d_call: NA
j_call: TRBJ2-3
clone_size: many

cdr3_aa: CASSLTGNTEAFF
cdr3_nt: TGCGCCAGCAGCTTGACGGGGAACACTGAAGCTTTCTTT
v_call: TRBV5-1
d_call: NA
j_call: TRBJ1-1
clone_size: many

cdr3_aa: CASRPTGGSNTEAFF
cdr3_nt: TGTGCCAGCAGACCAACAGGGGGCTCTAACACTGAAGCTTTCTTT
v_call: TRBV27
d_call: TRBD1
j_call: TRBJ1-1
clone_size: many

cdr3_aa: CASSPRLVPGSGNEQFF
cdr3_nt: TGTGCCAGCAGCCCTAGGTTAGTTCCGGGATCCGGCAATGAGCAGTTCTTC
v_call: TRBV11-2
d_call: NA
j_call: TRBJ2-1
clone_size: few

cdr3_aa: CASDAGRTKNEQYF
cdr3_nt: TGTGCCAGCGACGCGGGCCGGACTAAAAACGAGCAGTACTTC
v_call: TRBV2
d_call: NA
j_call: TRBJ2-7
clone_size: many

cdr3_aa: CASTSGGALEQFF
cdr3_nt: TGTGCCAGCACTAGCGGGGGGGCTCTTGAGCAGTTCTTC
v_call: TRBV5-4
d_call: TRBD2
j_call: TRBJ2-1
clone_size: many

cdr3_aa: CASSLVGQVPDTQYF
cdr3_nt: TGTGCCAGCAGCTTAGTGGGACAGGTCCCAGATACGCAGTATTTT
v_call: TRBV7-6
d_call: TRBD1
j_call: TRBJ2-3
clone_size: many

cdr3_aa: CSAIPGLDGYTF
cdr3_nt: TGCAGTGCCATTCCGGGACTCGATGGCTACACCTTC
v_call: TRBV20-1
d_call: NA
j_call: TRBJ1-2
clone_size: many

cdr3_aa: CASSSSGGAYNEQFF
cdr3_nt: TGCGCCAGCAGTAGCTCGGGGGGAGCCTACAATGAGCAGTTCTTC
v_call: TRBV10-2
d_call: TRBD2
j_call: TRBJ2-1
clone_size: many

cdr3_aa: CASSFSSYEQYF
cdr3_nt: TGTGCCAGCAGCTTCAGCTCCTACGAGCAGTACTTC
v_call: TRBV7-2
d_call: NA
j_call: TRBJ2-7
clone_size: many

cdr3_aa: CASSLIQGLNTEAFF
cdr3_nt: TGCGCCAGCAGTCTGATACAGGGTTTGAACACTGAAGCTTTCTTT
v_call: TRBV5-1
d_call: NA
j_call: TRBJ1-1
clone_size: many

cdr3_aa: CASSQGSRILEQFF
cdr3_nt: TGTGCCAGCAGCCAAGGCTCTAGGATCCTTGAGCAGTTCTTC
v_call: TRBV14
d_call: NA
j_call: TRBJ2-1
clone_size: many

cdr3_aa: CATSTEEKTRANEQFF
cdr3_nt: TGTGCCACCAGCACAGAGGAAAAGACAAGGGCCAATGAGCAGTTCTTC
v_call: TRBV15
d_call: NA
j_call: TRBJ2-1
clone_size: many

cdr3_aa: CASSFRIDEQFF
cdr3_nt: TGTGCCAGCAGCTTCCGAATTGATGAGCAGTTCTTC
v_call: TRBV7-2
d_call: NA
j_call: TRBJ2-1
clone_size: many

cdr3_aa: CASSLGGATGNSPLHF
cdr3_nt: TGCGCCAGCAGCTTGGGGGGGGCGACCGGTAATTCACCCCTCCACTTT
v_call: TRBV5-1
d_call: NA
j_call: TRBJ1-6
clone_size: many

cdr3_aa: CAISESRAAKNIQYF
cdr3_nt: TGTGCCATCAGTGAGTCAAGGGCAGCCAAAAACATTCAGTACTTC
v_call: TRBV10-3
d_call: NA
j_call: TRBJ2-4
clone_size: many

cdr3_aa: CAKYVVVF
cdr3_nt: TGTGCCAAATATGTGGTCGTCTTT
v_call: TRBV9
d_call: NA
j_call: TRBJ1-1
clone_size: many

cdr3_aa: CASKGGAGSRSEQFF
cdr3_nt: TGCGCCAGCAAGGGCGGGGCCGGATCCCGAAGTGAGCAGTTCTTC
v_call: TRBV5-1
d_call: NA
j_call: TRBJ2-1
clone_size: many

cdr3_aa: CASSPRGLSQETQYF
cdr3_nt: TGTGCCAGTAGTCCACGGGGACTATCCCAAGAGACCCAGTACTTC
v_call: TRBV19
d_call: TRBD2
j_call: TRBJ2-5
clone_size: many

cdr3_aa: CASSEWRDGYTF
cdr3_nt: TGTGCCAGCAGTGAATGGAGGGATGGCTACACCTTC
v_call: TRBV6-1
d_call: NA
j_call: TRBJ1-2
clone_size: many

cdr3_aa: CASSPGRDYGYTF
cdr3_nt: TGTGCCAGCTCACCCGGGAGGGACTATGGCTACACCTTC
v_call: TRBV18
d_call: NA
j_call: TRBJ1-2
clone_size: medium-sized

cdr3_aa: CASVISPGTGIWGYTF
cdr3_nt: TGCGCCAGCGTAATCAGCCCTGGGACAGGGATATGGGGCTACACCTTC
v_call: TRBV5-1
d_call: TRBD1
j_call: TRBJ1-2
clone_size: many

cdr3_aa: CASSWMTGLTGELFF
cdr3_nt: TGCGCCAGCAGCTGGATGACAGGTCTCACCGGGGAGCTGTTTTTT
v_call: TRBV5-1
d_call: NA
j_call: TRBJ2-2
clone_size: many

cdr3_aa: CASSLRTSSITGELFF
cdr3_nt: TGTGCCAGCAGCTTGAGGACTAGCAGCATTACCGGGGAGCTGTTTTTT
v_call: TRBV14
d_call: TRBD2
j_call: TRBJ2-2
clone_size: many

cdr3_aa: CSAREGTSYEQYF
cdr3_nt: TGCAGTGCTAGAGAGGGGACCTCCTACGAGCAGTACTTC
v_call: TRBV20-1
d_call: NA
j_call: TRBJ2-7
clone_size: many

cdr3_aa: CASSLRLAGVQETQYF
cdr3_nt: TGCGCCAGCAGCTTGAGGCTAGCGGGGGTCCAAGAGACCCAGTACTTC
v_call: TRBV5-1
d_call: TRBD2
j_call: TRBJ2-5
clone_size: many

cdr3_aa: CASSLVPETQYF
cdr3_nt: TGTGCCAGCAGCTTGGTCCCGGAGACCCAGTACTTC
v_call: TRBV5-6
d_call: NA
j_call: TRBJ2-5
clone_size: many

cdr3_aa: CSARRGETQYF
cdr3_nt: TGCAGTGCTAGAAGGGGAGAGACCCAGTACTTC
v_call: TRBV20-1
d_call: NA
j_call: TRBJ2-5
clone_size: many